The TCR beta chain described here comes from a study of Ad26.COV2.S vaccination and SARS-CoV-2 variants (dated by TCRdb to the early 2020s). For context, the study as a whole: Vaccine-arm donors came from COV1001, a multicentre, randomized, double-blind, placebo-controlled phase I-IIa trial of Ad26.COV2.S in healthy adults. Ad26.COV2.S was administered intramuscularly at 5 x 10^10 or 1 x 10^11 viral particles, either as a single shot or as two shots given 56 days apart. The specificity and breadth of SARS-CoV-2-reactive T cell receptors after Ad26.COV2.S vaccination were assessed by TCRbeta repertoire sequencing. A total of some 30 samples were included in the TCR-sequenced set, comprising around 19 Ad26.COV2.S vaccine recipients, 5 placebo recipients and 8 SARS-CoV-2 convalescent individuals. Participants in the trial were split at random into five groups of five each, receiving low-dose or high-dose Ad26.COV2.S once or twice, or else placebo on both occasions. Blinding of investigators to trial group allocation was maintained during experiments and outcome assessment.

The meaning of the sample's treatment or condition label: approximately 18 received Ad26.COV2.S at low or high dose, single or two shots; about five received placebo; per-sample allocation not given. Repertoires of vaccine and placebo recipients were sequenced from samples taken on day 63 after the first injection. Cohort 1b enrolled roughly 25 adults aged 18-55 years at a single site in Boston, USA, between 29 July and 7 August 2020. Ad26.COV2.S was a replication-incompetent adenovirus type 26 vector expressing a prefusion-stabilized SARS-CoV-2 spike protein from the original Wuhan strain. Concerning this clone itself: Its specific antigen is unknown. No clone much larger than this one lies a single base away; base qualities are absent.

TCRbeta CDR3 regions were sequenced with the immunoSEQ Assay. After extraction, genomic DNA underwent amplification by bias-controlled multiplex PCR, followed by high-throughput sequencing. The paper's data handling went like this. To quantify the absolute abundance of every unique TCRbeta CDR3 region, sequences were collapsed and filtered. T cell fraction was estimated by normalizing TCRbeta template counts to usable DNA, with usable DNA measured through amplification of reference genes found in all nucleated cells. Repertoire TCRs were annotated as SARS-CoV-2-specific when V gene, CDR3 amino acid sequence and J gene were exactly matched to a known reactive TCR set. The reference SARS-CoV-2 TCR set was derived from MIRA and filtered for enrichment in COVID-19-positive ImmuneCODE repertoires, a step that removed public or cross-reactive TCRs. Using the MIRA antigens, annotated TCRs were further analysed by specific ORF or by position within an ORF. Breadth was defined as the number of annotated unique rearrangements divided by the total number of unique productive rearrangements, and depth was defined as the summed frequency of the annotated unique rearrangements. TCR breadth was compared between groups using two-sided Wilcoxon rank-sum tests. TCRdb took over this immuneACCESS table, retaining in-frame rearrangements with V and J assigned. Such tables are incomplete; in checked studies, under half of the missing clones stem from an unresolved V gene, and the remainder is unexplained. V and J calls and clone size are those listed in that table; D and trimming were worked out from the DNA. Here the sample has around 240,000 clones; around nine tenths occur a single time. About 10% of the sample belongs to the ten largest clones.

The CDR3 spans 13 residues, from the cysteine through the phenylalanine. CDR3 DNA only is kept here, 39 bases in frame from base 1. In the germline V gene, CDR1 corresponds to SGHVS and CDR2 to FQNEAQ. Deletion took 1 base off V and 2 bases off J, with a span of 6 bases between the germline ends. Study-wide conclusions, independent of this receptor: After vaccination, substantial breadth of spike-specific CD8+ and CD4+ T cell responses was reported. According to the authors, total T cell responses may have been underestimated by the TCR breadth and depth analyses. Vaccine and placebo recipients had similar non-spike TCR breadth, a finding consistent with the vaccine containing only spike. Ad26.COV2.S recipients had higher spike-specific TCR breadth than placebo recipients (P = 0.0014). The study was not powered for comparison of responses between vaccine doses or regimens.

The chain is made from TRBV7-8 and TRBJ2-7, with no confidently assigned D gene. This sequence originates from a person between 18 and 65 years old who received the Ad26.COV2.S COVID-19 vaccine or a placebo. This material consisted of peripheral blood, taken in a trial of Ad26.COV2.S vaccine versus placebo. The CDR3 region reads CASSLVSTYEQYF. The DNA reads TGTGCCAGCAGCTTAGTAAGCACCTACGAGCAGTACTTC.